Listed below are T cell receptor beta chains from one sample, sequenced in a study of T-cell reconstitution after alpha-beta-depleted transplantation in children. TCRdb reprocessed the PCR reads with MiXCR, giving one entry per CDR3 protein. The sample consists of hundreds of thousands of distinct CDR3 sequences, about 15% of them appearing once. The sample was PBMCs from the stem cell graft donor, taken from the stem cell graft. The receptors were sampled from a human donor who donated a stem cell graft to a child with acute myeloid leukemia. The CDR3 runs from the conserved cysteine through the conserved F or W. The order of the fields is V gene, J gene, D gene, CDR3 protein. A D gene is named only where the DNA matches it firmly.

V: TRBV12-3/TRBV12-4; J: TRBJ1-1; D: TRBD1; CDR3: CASRPGTGGLNTEAFF
V: TRBV7-9; J: TRBJ2-1; D: .; CDR3: CASSLSRGEQFF
V: TRBV20-1; J: TRBJ1-3; D: .; CDR3: CSARTYFGNTIYF
V: TRBV11-2; J: TRBJ1-3; D: .; CDR3: CASSLGWVGKPDSGNTIYF
V: TRBV12-3/TRBV12-4; J: TRBJ2-5; D: .; CDR3: CASTSDGEETQYF
V: TRBV12-3/TRBV12-4; J: TRBJ1-5; D: .; CDR3: CASSIQGSQPQHF
V: TRBV20-1; J: TRBJ1-1; D: .; CDR3: CSARMRGIMNTEAFF
V: TRBV21-1; J: TRBJ2-2; D: .; CDR3: CASSKVNSGVTSGENTGELFF
V: TRBV5-1; J: TRBJ2-1; D: .; CDR3: CASSWSGLYNEQFF
V: TRBV12-3/TRBV12-4; J: TRBJ2-3; D: .; CDR3: CASSAQDTDTQYF
V: TRBV6-1; J: TRBJ2-6; D: .; CDR3: CASSEASSGANVLTF
V: TRBV15; J: TRBJ2-3; D: .; CDR3: CATSRVRLDDGGPVIDTQYF
V: TRBV10-3; J: TRBJ1-3; D: TRBD1; CDR3: CAISMGQGNTIYF
V: TRBV30; J: TRBJ2-5; D: .; CDR3: CAWTGKFSMQETQYF
V: TRBV20-1; J: TRBJ1-5; D: TRBD1; CDR3: CSARVPGTGGSQPQHF
V: TRBV5-6; J: TRBJ2-7; D: TRBD1; CDR3: CASSFGDRGLEQYF
V: TRBV20-1; J: TRBJ2-3; D: .; CDR3: CSARDGNRITDTQYF
V: TRBV7-6; J: TRBJ2-3; D: .; CDR3: CASSLAPGGDTQYF
V: TRBV5-1; J: TRBJ2-5; D: TRBD2; CDR3: CASSRWTSGQETQYF
V: TRBV20-1; J: TRBJ1-2; D: .; CDR3: CSATGSNYGYTF
V: TRBV10-3; J: TRBJ2-7; D: TRBD2; CDR3: CAISESKAGAGGLPYEQYF
V: TRBV29-1; J: TRBJ2-5; D: TRBD1; CDR3: CSVEDRGLETQYF
V: TRBV5-4; J: TRBJ2-1; D: .; CDR3: CASSPRTTRSYNEQFF
V: TRBV7-2; J: TRBJ1-2; D: .; CDR3: CASSPAEGYTF